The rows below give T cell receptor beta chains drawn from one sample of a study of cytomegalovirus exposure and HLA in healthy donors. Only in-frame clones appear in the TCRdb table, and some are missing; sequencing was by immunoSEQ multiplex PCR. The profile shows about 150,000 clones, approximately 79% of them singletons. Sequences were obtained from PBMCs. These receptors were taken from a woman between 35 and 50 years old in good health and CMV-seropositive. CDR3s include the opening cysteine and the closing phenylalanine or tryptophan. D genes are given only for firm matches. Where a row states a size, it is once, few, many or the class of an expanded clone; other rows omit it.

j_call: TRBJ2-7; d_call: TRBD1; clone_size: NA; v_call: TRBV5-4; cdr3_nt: TGTGCCAGCAGCTTGGCTCAGGGGGCGCGGAACGAGCAGTACTTC; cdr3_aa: CASSLAQGARNEQYF
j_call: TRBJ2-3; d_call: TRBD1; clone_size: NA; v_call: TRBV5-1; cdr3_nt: TGCGCCAGCAGTCCCAGGACAGGGGGGGGTGGCACAGATACGCAGTATTTT; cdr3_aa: CASSPRTGGGGTDTQYF
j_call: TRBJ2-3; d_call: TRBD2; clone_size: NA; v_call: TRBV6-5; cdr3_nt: TGTGCCAGCAGTTACTCGGGACTAGGGTTTCCTTCGCAGTATTTT; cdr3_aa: CASSYSGLGFPSQYF
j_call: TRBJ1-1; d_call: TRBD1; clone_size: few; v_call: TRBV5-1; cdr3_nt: TGCGCCAGCAGCTCAGGACAGGCTGTAACGGGGGAAGCTTTCTTT; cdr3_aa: CASSSGQAVTGEAFF
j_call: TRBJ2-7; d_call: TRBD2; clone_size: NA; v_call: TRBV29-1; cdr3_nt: TGCAGCGTTGAAGTGGGGAGGGGAGGCTACGAGCAGTACTTC; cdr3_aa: CSVEVGRGGYEQYF
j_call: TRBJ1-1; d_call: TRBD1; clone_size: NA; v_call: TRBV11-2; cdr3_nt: TGTGCCAGCAGCTGGACAGGGAGGAACACTGAAGCTTTCTTT; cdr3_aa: CASSWTGRNTEAFF
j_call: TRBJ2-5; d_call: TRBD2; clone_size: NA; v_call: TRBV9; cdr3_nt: TGTGCCAGCACCCCGACTAGCGGGGGCCCCCAAGAGACCCAGTACTTC; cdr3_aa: CASTPTSGGPQETQYF
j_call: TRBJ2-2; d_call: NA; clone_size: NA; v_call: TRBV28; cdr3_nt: TGTGCCAGCAGTGAGGGGGCGAACACCGGGGAGCTGTTTTTT; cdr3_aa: CASSEGANTGELFF
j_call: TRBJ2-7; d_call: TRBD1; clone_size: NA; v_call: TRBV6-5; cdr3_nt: TGTGCCAGCAGCCAATACCCAGGGGGACAGTGGGAGCAGTACTTC; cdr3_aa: CASSQYPGGQWEQYF
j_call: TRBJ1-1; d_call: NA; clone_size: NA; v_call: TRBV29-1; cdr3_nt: TGCAGCGTTGACGGTGGCGGGGGCATGAACACTGGAGCTTTCTTT; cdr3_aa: CSVDGGGGMNTGAFF
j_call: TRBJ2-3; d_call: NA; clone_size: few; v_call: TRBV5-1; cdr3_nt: TGCGCCAGCAGCGGAACCGGGACAGATACGCAGTATTTT; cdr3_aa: CASSGTGTDTQYF
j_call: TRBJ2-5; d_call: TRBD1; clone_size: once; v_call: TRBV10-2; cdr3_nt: TGCGCCAGCAACGGACAGGCCCAAGAGACCCAGTACTTC; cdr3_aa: CASNGQAQETQYF
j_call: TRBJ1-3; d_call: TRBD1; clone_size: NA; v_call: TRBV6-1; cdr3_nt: TGTGCCAGCAGTGTCCGCCGCCGGGACAGCATATCTGGAAACACCATATATTTT; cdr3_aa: CASSVRRRDSISGNTIYF
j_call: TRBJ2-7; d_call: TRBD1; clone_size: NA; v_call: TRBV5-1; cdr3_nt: TGCGCCAGCAGCTTGGGGGGACAGGCCGGAGAGCAGTACTTC; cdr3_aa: CASSLGGQAGEQYF
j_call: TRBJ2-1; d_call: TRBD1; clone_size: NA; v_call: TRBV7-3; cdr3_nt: TGTGCCAGCAGCCCCACCGGGACAGGCTTGGCGAATGAGCAGTTCTTC; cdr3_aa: CASSPTGTGLANEQFF
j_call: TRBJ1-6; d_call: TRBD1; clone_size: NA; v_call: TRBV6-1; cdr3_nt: TGTGCCAGCAGTGAAGCGGGAGGGACAGGGGCTTCACCCCTCCACTTT; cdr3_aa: CASSEAGGTGASPLHF
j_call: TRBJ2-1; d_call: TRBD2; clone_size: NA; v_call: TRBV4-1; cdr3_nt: TGCGCCAGCAGCCACCAACTAGCGGGGGGAAAGTACAATGAGCAGTTCTTC; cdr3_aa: CASSHQLAGGKYNEQFF
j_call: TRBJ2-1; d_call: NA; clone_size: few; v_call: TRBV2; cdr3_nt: TGTGCCAGCAGCCCCTCAGGGGCAGTGTTCTTC; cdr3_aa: CASSPSGAVFF
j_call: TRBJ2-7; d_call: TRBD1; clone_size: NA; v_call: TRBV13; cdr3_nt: TGTGCCAGCAGCTCCCAAATAGACAGGGTTGGGTACGAGCAGTACTTC; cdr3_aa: CASSSQIDRVGYEQYF
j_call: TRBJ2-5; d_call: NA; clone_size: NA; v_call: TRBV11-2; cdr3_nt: TGTGCCAGCAGCTTCGGCTGGGGGCAAGGAGAGACCCAGTACTTC; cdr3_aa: CASSFGWGQGETQYF
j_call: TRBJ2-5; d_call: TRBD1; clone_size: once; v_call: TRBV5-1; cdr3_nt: TGCGCCAGCAGCTTGGGGGACAGGGATGTTGGGACCCAGTACTTC; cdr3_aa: CASSLGDRDVGTQYF
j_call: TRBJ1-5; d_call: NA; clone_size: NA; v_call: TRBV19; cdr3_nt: TGTGCCAGTAGTCCAAGTTATTCAGCCCAGCATTTT; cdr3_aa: CASSPSYSAQHF
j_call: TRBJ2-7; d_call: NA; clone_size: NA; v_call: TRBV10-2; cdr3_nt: TGCGCCAGCAGTGAGGGGACTGTAAGCTCCTACGAGCAGTACTTC; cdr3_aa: CASSEGTVSSYEQYF
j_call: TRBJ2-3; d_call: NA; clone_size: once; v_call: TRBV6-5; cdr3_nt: TGTGCCAGCAGTTACTCCCCAGGGCCAGATACGCAGTATTTT; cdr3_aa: CASSYSPGPDTQYF
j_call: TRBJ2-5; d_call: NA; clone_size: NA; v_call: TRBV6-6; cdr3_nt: TGTGCCAGCAGGGCAACAGGGAGTGTTGGGGGGACCCAGTACTTC; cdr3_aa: CASRATGSVGGTQYF